This T cell receptor beta chain was recorded in a study of monozygotic twins with inflammatory bowel disease. Whole-study results and caveats: IBD-affected twins scored below their healthy co-twins in TCRbeta diversity (inverse Simpson). Among IBD patients, fewer clonotypes were shared with others than among healthy twins, especially with disease activity.

A remark on this clonotype: Its target is unknown.

Total RNA from whole blood was isolated with no T cell sorting. TCRdb reprocessed the 5' RACE reads and keeps a single row for each CDR3 protein, giving no DNA. Here the sample table reports just over 300,000 distinct CDR3 sequences. Sequenced sample: blood. This TCR was sampled from a human donor with ulcerative colitis or Crohn's disease, or a healthy co-twin of an affected twin (not recorded which).

The CDR3 sequence is CASSEFGGRTYEQYF. The chain recombines TRBV25-1 with TRBJ2-7. Germline CDR1 is MGHDK and CDR2 is SYGVNS. The CDR3 is 15 residues long.